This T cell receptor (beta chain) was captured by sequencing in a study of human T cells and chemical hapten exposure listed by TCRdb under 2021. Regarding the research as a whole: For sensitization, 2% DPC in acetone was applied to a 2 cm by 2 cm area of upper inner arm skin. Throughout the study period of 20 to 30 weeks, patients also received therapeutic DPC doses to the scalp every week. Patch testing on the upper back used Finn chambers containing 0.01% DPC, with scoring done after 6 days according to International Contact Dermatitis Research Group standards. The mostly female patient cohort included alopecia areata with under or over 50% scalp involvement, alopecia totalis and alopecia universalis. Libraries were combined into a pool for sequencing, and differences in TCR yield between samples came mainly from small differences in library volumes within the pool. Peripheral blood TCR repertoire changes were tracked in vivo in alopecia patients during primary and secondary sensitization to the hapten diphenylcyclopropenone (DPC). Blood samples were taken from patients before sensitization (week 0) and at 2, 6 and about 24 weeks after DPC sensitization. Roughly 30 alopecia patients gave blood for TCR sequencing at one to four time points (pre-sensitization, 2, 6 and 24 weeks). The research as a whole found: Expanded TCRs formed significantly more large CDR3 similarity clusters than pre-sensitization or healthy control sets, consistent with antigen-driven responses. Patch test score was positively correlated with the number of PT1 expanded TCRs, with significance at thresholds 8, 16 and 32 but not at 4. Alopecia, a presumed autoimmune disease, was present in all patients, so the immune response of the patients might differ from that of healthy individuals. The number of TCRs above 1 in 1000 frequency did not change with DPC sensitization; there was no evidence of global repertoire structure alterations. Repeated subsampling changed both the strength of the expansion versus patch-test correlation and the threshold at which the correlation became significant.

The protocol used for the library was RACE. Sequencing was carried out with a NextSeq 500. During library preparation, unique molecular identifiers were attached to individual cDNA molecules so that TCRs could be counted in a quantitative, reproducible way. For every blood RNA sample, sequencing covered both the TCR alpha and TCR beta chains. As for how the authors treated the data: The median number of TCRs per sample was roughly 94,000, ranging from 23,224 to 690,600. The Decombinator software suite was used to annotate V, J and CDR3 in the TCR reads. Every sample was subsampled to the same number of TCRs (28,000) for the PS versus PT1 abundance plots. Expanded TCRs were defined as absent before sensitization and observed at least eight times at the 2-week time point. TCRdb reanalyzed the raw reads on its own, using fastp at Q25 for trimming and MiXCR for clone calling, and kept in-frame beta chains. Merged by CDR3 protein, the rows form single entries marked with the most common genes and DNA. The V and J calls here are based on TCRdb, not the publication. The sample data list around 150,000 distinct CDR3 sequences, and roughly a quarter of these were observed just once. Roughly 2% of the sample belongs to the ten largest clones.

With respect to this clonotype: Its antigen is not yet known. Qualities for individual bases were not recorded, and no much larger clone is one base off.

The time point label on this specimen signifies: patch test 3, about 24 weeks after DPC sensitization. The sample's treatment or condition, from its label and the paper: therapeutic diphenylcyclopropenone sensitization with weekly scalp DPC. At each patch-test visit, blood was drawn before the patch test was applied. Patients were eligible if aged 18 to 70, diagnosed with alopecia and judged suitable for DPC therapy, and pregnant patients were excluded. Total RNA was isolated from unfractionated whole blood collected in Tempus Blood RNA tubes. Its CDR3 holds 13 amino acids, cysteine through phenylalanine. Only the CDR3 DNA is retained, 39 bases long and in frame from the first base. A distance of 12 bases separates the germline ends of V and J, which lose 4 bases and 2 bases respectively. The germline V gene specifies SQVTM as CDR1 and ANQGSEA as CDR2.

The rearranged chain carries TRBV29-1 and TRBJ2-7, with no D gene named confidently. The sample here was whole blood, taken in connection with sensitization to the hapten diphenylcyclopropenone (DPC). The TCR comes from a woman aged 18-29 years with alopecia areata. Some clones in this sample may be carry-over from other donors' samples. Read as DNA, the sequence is TGCAGCGTTGGTTCCGGGCCACCCTACGAGCAGTACTTC. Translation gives CSVGSGPPYEQYF.